The clone carrying this T cell receptor (beta chain) was seen a handful of times. Its target is unknown. These data originate in a study of radiotherapy plus CTLA-4 blockade in lung cancer. Turning to the study itself: Patients showed objective responses in under 20% of cases and disease control in 25% to 40%. Study-wide points: Early shifts in blood T cell clones, with interferon-beta, reportedly predicted response best.

V lost 4 bases, J lost 0 bases, and 10 bases lay in between. The CDR3 length is 15 residues. In germline, CDR1 is SGHRS, CDR2 YFSETQ. Clones were read by immunoSEQ multiplex PCR, and TCRdb kept only the in-frame ones, dropping some. The table shows about 73,000 clones, with about nine tenths occurring only once. This TCR was sampled from a human donor with non-small cell lung cancer that progressed on radiotherapy plus ipilimumab. V and J are TRBV5-1 and TRBJ2-2; D not certain. The source was peripheral blood, collected from a patient treated with radiotherapy plus ipilimumab. The CDR3 reads CASSMTVANTGELFF. In DNA form, the CDR3 reads TGCGCCAGCAGCATGACGGTCGCGAACACCGGGGAGCTGTTTTTT.